A single sample gave rise to the 26 T cell receptor beta chains below, sequenced in a study of OX40 agonist ivuxolimab in advanced cancers. Sequencing was performed with immunoSEQ multiplex PCR; in TCRdb, only in-frame clones are kept and a portion is missing. The sample records more than 90,000 clones, roughly four fifths being singletons. The sequencing here drew on CD4+ or CD8+ T cells sorted from blood, taken in a trial of the OX40 agonist ivuxolimab. All receptors come from an adult with an advanced solid tumor such as melanoma, head and neck, liver or kidney cancer.

The chain carries TRBV27 and TRBJ2-7, with 11 nucleotides matching TRBD2. Losses at the gene ends were 6 bases for V and 1 base for J; bases not matched to a gene: 5. This CDR3 is 15 amino acids long. The germline V gene encodes CDR1 MNHEY and CDR2 SMNVEV (reference sequence). The CDR3 nucleotides read TGTGCCAGCAGCCCTCTAGCGGGGGGTTCCTACGAGCAGTACTTC. It yields the protein CASSPLAGGSYEQYF.

The chain employs TRBV18 and TRBJ1-2; no reliable D call. The CDR3 extends over 16 amino acids. Looked up from germline, CDR1 is KGHSH and CDR2 is LQKENI. V gave up 2 bases and J gave up 0 bases, with 13 bases separating them. In DNA form, the CDR3 reads TGTGCCAGCTCACCAAACGCAGGAGATCCTAACTATGGCTACACCTTC. It specifies CASSPNAGDPNYGYTF.

J is TRBJ2-7 and V is TRBV6-6; 9 bases map to TRBD1. The CDR3 has 15 residues. V was pared by 7 bases and J by 2 bases, with 9 bases of the junction left unmatched. CDR1 and CDR2 (germline): MNHNY, SVGAGI (reference sequence). The CDR3 DNA reads TGTGCCAGCAATGAACCGGGACAGGGCCCCTACGAGCAGTACTTC. Its translation is CASNEPGQGPYEQYF.

This chain joins TRBV10-3 and TRBJ1-3; no firm D call. CDR1 and CDR2 (germline): ENHRY, SYGVKD. Trimming removed 4 bases at V and 4 bases at J, with 14 bases between. This CDR3 is 15 amino acids long. In DNA form, the CDR3 reads TGTGCCATCAGTGCAAAGGGAAACTCCGGAAACACCATATATTTT. This sequence encodes CAISAKGNSGNTIYF.

The chain combines TRBV7-9 with TRBJ1-5; the match to TRBD1 covers 10 bases. Germline lookup yields CDR1 SEHNR and CDR2 FQNEAQ (reference sequence). The CDR3 runs 15 residues. Trimming removed 5 bases from V and 7 bases from J; junction bases left unmatched: 8. The chain's CDR3 is CASSQHGQGGQPQHF. CDR3 nucleotides: TGTGCCAGCAGCCAACACGGACAGGGGGGACAGCCCCAGCATTTT.

The table lists this clone with a count of one. The chain joins TRBV4-2 to TRBJ2-2; the D is unclear. Germline loops: CDR1 LGHNA, CDR2 YNFKEQ. The V end lost 0 bases, the J end lost 5 bases, and 7 bases lay between the germline ends. The CDR3 loop spans 14 amino acids. CDR3 region: CASSQDRITGELFF. In DNA, the CDR3 is TGTGCCAGCAGCCAAGATAGGATTACCGGGGAGCTGTTTTTT.

The chain employs TRBV7-2 and TRBJ1-2; the D is unclear. Trimming took 5 bases from V and 2 from J, leaving 18 bases between them. In germline, CDR1 is SGHTA, CDR2 FQGNSA. The length of the CDR3 is 16 residues. The CDR3 sequence: CASSPHGGRGNYGYTF. The CDR3 coding sequence is TGTGCCAGCAGCCCACACGGTGGGAGAGGGAACTATGGCTACACCTTC.

The rearrangement uses TRBV4-2 and TRBJ1-5; D is possibly TRBD1 (6 bases). This CDR3 is 16 amino acids long. Germline V gene sequence: CDR1 LGHNA, CDR2 YNFKEQ. V gave up 1 base and J gave up 0 bases, with 10 bases separating them. CDR3: CASSQAGQPSNQPQHF. CDR3 nucleotide sequence: TGTGCCAGCAGCCAAGCGGGACAACCTAGCAATCAGCCCCAGCATTTT.

The V gene is TRBV7-8, the J gene TRBJ2-7; the D gene could be TRBD1 or TRBD2 (6 bases each). Germline CDR1 SGHVS, CDR2 FQNEAQ. The CDR3 consists of 15 residues. Between the trimmed V and J ends, which lost 1 base and 2 bases, there was a span of 12 bases. The DNA for the CDR3 is TGTGCCAGCAGCTTAGTCGGGGGACAAACCTACGAGCAGTACTTC. Its protein is CASSLVGGQTYEQYF.

V usage is TRBV7-8 and J usage is TRBJ1-4; D not certain. Germline V gene sequence: CDR1 SGHVS, CDR2 FQNEAQ. Between the trimmed V and J ends, which lost 4 bases and 8 bases, there was a span of 17 bases. CDR3 length: 15 amino acids. The CDR3 DNA is TGTGCCAGCAGCTCACTTTCGCAACCTTGGGAAAAACTGTTTTTT. It codes for CASSSLSQPWEKLFF.

The gene calls are TRBV29-1 and TRBJ2-5; 8 positions agree with TRBD1. With the DNA end fitting TRBJ2-7 better, the J assignment may be wrong. CDR1 and CDR2 from the germline V gene are SQVTM and ANQGSEA. CDR3 size: 13 residues. CDR3: CSVETGDRYEQYF. In DNA, the CDR3 is TGCAGCGTTGAAACGGGGGACAGGTACGAGCAGTACTTC.

The rearrangement links TRBV6-6 to TRBJ2-3, with TRBD2 matching over 7 bases. J gave up 3 bases and V 6 bases, and 6 bases lay outside the gene matches. Looked up from germline, CDR1 is MNHNY and CDR2 is SVGAGI (reference sequence). The CDR3 is made up of 14 amino acids. CDR3 bases: TGTGCCAGCAGCAACGGGGGGTGGACAGATACGCAGTATTTT. Translating gives CASSNGGWTDTQYF.

This sequence joins TRBV10-3 and TRBJ1-1; the D gene is possibly TRBD1 (6 bases). Trimming pared 6 bases from V and 1 base from J, leaving 12 bases between. CDR3 length: 14 amino acids. The germline V gene has CDR1 ENHRY and CDR2 SYGVKD. This CDR3 is CAIRTGATNTEAFF. CDR3 nucleotide sequence: TGTGCCATCAGGACAGGAGCCACGAACACTGAAGCTTTCTTT.

The chain combines TRBV7-2 with TRBJ2-1; 7 bases fit TRBD1. V shed 4 bases, J shed 4 bases, and the junction held 7 bases outside the gene matches. The CDR3 spans 15 residues. The germline V gene encodes CDR1 SGHTA and CDR2 FQGNSA. This chain's CDR3 is CASSSDRVVYNEQFF. In DNA form, the CDR3 reads TGTGCCAGCAGCTCCGACAGGGTCGTTTACAATGAGCAGTTCTTC. Based on the CDR3 plus reference TRBV7-2 and TRBJ2-1, the full variable domain is GAGVSQSPSNKVTEKGKDVELRCDPISGHTALYWYRQSLGQGLEFLIYFQGNSAPDKSGLPSDRFSAERTGGSVSTLTIQRTQQEDSAVYLCASSSDRVVYNEQFFGPGTRLTVL.

This chain connects TRBV19 to TRBJ2-5, with a possible D match to TRBD1 (7 bases). CDR3 length: 15 amino acids. Germline assignment: CDR1 LNHDA and CDR2 SQIVND (reference sequence). V lost 6 bases and J 2 bases, leaving 16 bases between the germline ends. The CDR3 region has the DNA TGTGCCAGTAGAGTAGGGGGGACAGAACAAGAGACCCAGTACTTC. This codes for CASRVGGTEQETQYF.

In the case of this clone: This likely came from a read error, as a far larger clone is one base away. Other DNA sequences from this sample encode an identical CDR3 as well. The J gene is TRBJ2-1, the V gene TRBV5-4, with D unresolved. V lost 4 bases, J lost 4 bases, and 15 bases lay in between. Germline V CDR1 and CDR2: SGHNT, YYREEE (reference sequence). The CDR3 runs 15 residues. The CDR3 here is CASSDSGAVYNEQFF. CDR3 sequence (DNA): TGTGCCAGCAGCGACTCAGGAGCAGTATACAATGAGCAGTTCTTC.

The J gene is TRBJ2-7, the V gene TRBV9, with D perhaps assigned TRBD1 or TRBD2 (5 bases each). CDR1 is SGDLS, CDR2 YYNGEE, per germline. Trimming removed 0 bases from V and 3 bases from J, with 13 bases in between. The CDR3 loop spans 15 amino acids. CDR3 loop: CASSVAEGKDYEQYF. CDR3 DNA: TGTGCCAGCAGCGTAGCTGAGGGGAAGGACTACGAGCAGTACTTC.

The chain is built from TRBV30 and TRBJ2-7; 11 bases agree with TRBD1. The CDR3 has 15 amino acids. The germline V gene encodes CDR1 GTSNPN and CDR2 SVGIG (reference sequence). V trimming: 2 bases; J trimming: 4 bases; junction bases outside the gene matches: 7. The CDR3 loop is CAWSTGTGGTYEQYF. The CDR3 DNA follows: TGTGCCTGGAGTACCGGGACAGGGGGAACGTACGAGCAGTACTTC.

The chain has TRBV29-1 and TRBJ2-6; TRBD1 agrees at 10 bases. CDR1 SQVTM and CDR2 ANQGSEA come from the germline V gene. The CDR3 totals 15 residues. V shed 8 bases, J shed 2 bases, and the junction held 6 bases outside the gene matches. Here the CDR3 reads CSIGQGGAGANVLTF. In DNA form, the CDR3 reads TGCAGCATCGGACAGGGGGGAGCTGGGGCCAACGTCCTGACTTTC.

This sequence joins TRBV5-1 and TRBJ2-5; 9 bases are a match to TRBD2. CDR1 is SGHRS, CDR2 YFSETQ, per germline. Losses at the gene ends were 5 bases for V and 5 bases for J; bases not matched to a gene: 7. This CDR3 has 14 residues. CDR3 amino acids: CASSPRTSDETQYF. The CDR3 DNA reads as TGCGCCAGCAGTCCCAGGACTAGCGACGAGACCCAGTACTTC.

V and J are TRBV4-2 and TRBJ2-1; TRBD2 aligns across 11 bases. Losses at the gene ends were 1 base for V and 4 bases for J; bases not matched to a gene: 0. Germline V lookup: CDR1 LGHNA, CDR2 YNFKEQ. The CDR3 covers 15 residues. CDR3 sequence reads: CASSQASGGYNEQFF. The CDR3 DNA follows: TGTGCCAGCAGCCAAGCTAGCGGGGGGTACAATGAGCAGTTCTTC.

The rearrangement links TRBV2 to TRBJ2-1, with a weak D call TRBD1 (5 bases). There are 15 residues in the CDR3. Germline CDR1 SNHLY, CDR2 FYNNEI. V was shortened by 6 bases and J by 2 bases, with 14 bases between the two germline ends. CDR3 nucleotide sequence: TGTGCCAGCAGAAGTGACAGTTCCGCCTACAATGAGCAGTTCTTC. Translation gives CASRSDSSAYNEQFF.

This clone was observed a single time. The genes are TRBV19 and TRBJ2-1; D remains unclear. Trimming stripped 5 bases from V and 8 bases from J, with 7 bases between. The CDR3 has 11 amino acids. CDR1 LNHDA and CDR2 SQIVND come from the germline V gene (reference sequence). The CDR3 nucleotides read TGTGCCAGTAGTCCGGGCTATGAGCAGTTCTTC. This codes for CASSPGYEQFF.

In its sample, this clone was seen once. The chain combines TRBV18 with TRBJ2-5; perhaps D is TRBD1 or TRBD2 (5 bases each). The germline V and J ends were trimmed by 5 bases and 7 bases, with 17 bases remaining between them. This CDR3 contains 14 residues. Germline CDR1 KGHSH, CDR2 LQKENI. CDR3 residues: CASSGQDRGGTQYF. The CDR3 DNA follows: TGTGCCAGCTCAGGGCAGGACCGGGGCGGGACCCAGTACTTC.

A single count supports this clone. This sequence joins TRBV29-1 and TRBJ2-7, with D possibly being TRBD1 or TRBD2 (6 bases each). V lost 4 bases to trimming and J lost 2 bases, with 21 bases between them. The length of the CDR3 is 16 residues. Germline loops: CDR1 SQVTM, CDR2 ANQGSEA. Here the CDR3 reads CSVGGAASPGPYEQYF. In DNA, the CDR3 is TGCAGCGTTGGGGGGGCCGCCTCACCCGGGCCCTACGAGCAGTACTTC.

The V gene is TRBV25-1, the J gene TRBJ1-2; tentatively, D is TRBD1 (6 bases). V was clipped by 1 base and J by 6 bases, with 15 bases between them. There are 15 residues in the CDR3. The germline V gene encodes CDR1 MGHDK and CDR2 SYGVNS. DNA of the CDR3: TGTGCCAGCAGTGAATGGGGGGGGGCACGGAATGGCTACACCTTC. Its translation is CASSEWGGARNGYTF.